This TCR beta chain was recorded in a study of immune characterization of retroperitoneal liposarcoma. The V and J ends lost 5 bases and 7 bases, in that order; junction bases with no gene match: 10. The length of the CDR3 is 16 residues. From germline, CDR1 is SGHVT and CDR2 SQSDAQ. This clonotype was seen a handful of times. A single record per CDR3 protein comes from TCRdb applying MiXCR to the PCR reads. The sample shows 2,700 or so distinct CDR3 sequences, 45% of them seen only once. The specimen was tumor tissue. V and J are TRBV7-4 and TRBJ2-3; TRBD1 agrees at 12 bases. This receptor was obtained from a male donor with retroperitoneal liposarcoma. The CDR3 DNA reads TGTGCCAGCAGCGCGACCCGGGACAGGGGGCCCCATACGCAGTATTTT. Its translation: CASSATRDRGPHTQYF.